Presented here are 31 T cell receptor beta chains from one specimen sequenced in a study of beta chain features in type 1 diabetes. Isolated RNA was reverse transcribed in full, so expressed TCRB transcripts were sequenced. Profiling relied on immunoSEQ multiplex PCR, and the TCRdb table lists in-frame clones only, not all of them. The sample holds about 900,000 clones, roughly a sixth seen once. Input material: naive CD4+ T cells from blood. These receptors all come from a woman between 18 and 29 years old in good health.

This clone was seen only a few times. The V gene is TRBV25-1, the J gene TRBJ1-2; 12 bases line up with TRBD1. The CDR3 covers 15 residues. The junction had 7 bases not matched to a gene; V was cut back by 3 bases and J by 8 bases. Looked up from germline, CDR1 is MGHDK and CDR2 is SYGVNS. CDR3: CASSDQGQGARGYTF. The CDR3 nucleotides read TGTGCCAGCAGTGACCAGGGACAGGGGGCGCGCGGCTACACCTTC.

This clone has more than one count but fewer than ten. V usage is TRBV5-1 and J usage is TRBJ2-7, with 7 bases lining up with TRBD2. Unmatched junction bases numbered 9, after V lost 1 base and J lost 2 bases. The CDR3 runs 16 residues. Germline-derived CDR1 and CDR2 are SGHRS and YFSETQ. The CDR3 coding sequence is TGCGCCAGCAGCTTGTCTCTAGCGGTGAATACCTACGAGCAGTACTTC. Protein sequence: CASSLSLAVNTYEQYF.

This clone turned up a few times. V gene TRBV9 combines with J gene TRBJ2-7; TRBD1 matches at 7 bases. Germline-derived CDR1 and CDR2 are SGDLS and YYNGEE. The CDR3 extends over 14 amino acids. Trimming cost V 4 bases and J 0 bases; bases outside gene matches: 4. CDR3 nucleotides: TGTGCCAGCAGCACACGGGACAGCTCCTACGAGCAGTACTTC. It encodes CASSTRDSSYEQYF.

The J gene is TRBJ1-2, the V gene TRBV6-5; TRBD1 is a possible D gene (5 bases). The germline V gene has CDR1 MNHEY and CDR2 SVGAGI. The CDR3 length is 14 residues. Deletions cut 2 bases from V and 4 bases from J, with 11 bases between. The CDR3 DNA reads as TGTGCCAGCAGTTACGGGGGGAGCGGCTATGGCTACACCTTC. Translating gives CASSYGGSGYGYTF.

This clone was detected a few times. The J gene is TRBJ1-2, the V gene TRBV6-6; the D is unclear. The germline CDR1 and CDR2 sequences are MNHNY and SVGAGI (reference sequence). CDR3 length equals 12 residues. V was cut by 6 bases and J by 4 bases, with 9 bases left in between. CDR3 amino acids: CASRGTLYGYTF. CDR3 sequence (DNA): TGTGCCAGCAGGGGTACTCTCTATGGCTACACCTTC.

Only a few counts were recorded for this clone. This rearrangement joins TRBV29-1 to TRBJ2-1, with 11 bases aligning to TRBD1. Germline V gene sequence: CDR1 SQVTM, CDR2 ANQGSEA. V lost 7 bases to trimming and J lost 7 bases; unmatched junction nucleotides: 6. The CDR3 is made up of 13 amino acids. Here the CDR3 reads CSAGQGAPNEQFF. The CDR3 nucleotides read TGCAGCGCAGGACAGGGGGCGCCTAATGAGCAGTTCTTC.

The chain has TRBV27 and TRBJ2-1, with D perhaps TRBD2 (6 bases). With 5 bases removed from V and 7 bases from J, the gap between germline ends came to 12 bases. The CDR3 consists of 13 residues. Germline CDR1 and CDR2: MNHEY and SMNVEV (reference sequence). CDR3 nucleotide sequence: TGTGCCAGCAGTCCGGACTACCCTAATGAGCAGTTCTTC. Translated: CASSPDYPNEQFF.

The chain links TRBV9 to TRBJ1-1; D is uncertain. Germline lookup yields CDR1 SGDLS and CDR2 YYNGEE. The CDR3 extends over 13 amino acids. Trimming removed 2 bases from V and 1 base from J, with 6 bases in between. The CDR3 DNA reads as TGTGCCAGCAGCGTCATACAGAACACTGAAGCTTTCTTT. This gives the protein CASSVIQNTEAFF.

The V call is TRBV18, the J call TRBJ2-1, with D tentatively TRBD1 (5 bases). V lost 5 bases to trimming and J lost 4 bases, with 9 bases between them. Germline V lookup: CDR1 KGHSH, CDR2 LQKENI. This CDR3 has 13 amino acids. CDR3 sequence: CASSDDSYNEQFF. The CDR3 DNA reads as TGTGCCAGCTCAGATGACAGTTACAATGAGCAGTTCTTC.

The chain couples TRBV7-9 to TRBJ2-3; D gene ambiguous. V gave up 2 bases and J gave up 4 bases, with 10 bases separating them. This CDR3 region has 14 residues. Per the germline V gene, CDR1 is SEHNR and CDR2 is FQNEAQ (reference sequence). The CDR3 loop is CASSLLGSADTQYF. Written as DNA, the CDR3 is TGTGCCAGCAGCTTATTGGGGTCTGCAGATACGCAGTATTTT.

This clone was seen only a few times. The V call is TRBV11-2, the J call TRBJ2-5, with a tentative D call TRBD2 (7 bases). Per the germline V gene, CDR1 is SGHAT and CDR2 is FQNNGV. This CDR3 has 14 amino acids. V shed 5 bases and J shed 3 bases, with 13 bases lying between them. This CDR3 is CASSVGGGEETQYF. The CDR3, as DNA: TGTGCCAGCAGCGTAGGGGGAGGGGAAGAGACCCAGTACTTC.

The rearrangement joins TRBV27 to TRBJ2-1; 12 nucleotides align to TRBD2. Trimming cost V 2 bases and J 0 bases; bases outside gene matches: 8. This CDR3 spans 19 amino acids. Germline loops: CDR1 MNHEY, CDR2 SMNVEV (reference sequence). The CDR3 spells CASSLEGLAGRASYNEQFF. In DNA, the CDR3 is TGTGCCAGCAGTTTAGAGGGACTAGCGGGCCGCGCCTCCTACAATGAGCAGTTCTTC.

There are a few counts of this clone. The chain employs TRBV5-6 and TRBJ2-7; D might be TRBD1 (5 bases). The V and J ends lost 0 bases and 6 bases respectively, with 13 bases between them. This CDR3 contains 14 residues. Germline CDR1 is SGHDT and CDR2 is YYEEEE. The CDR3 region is CASSLVQGYGEQYF. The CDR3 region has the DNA TGTGCCAGCAGCTTGGTGCAGGGATACGGCGAGCAGTACTTC.

CDR3 protein: CASSRRPGSEQFF. Written as DNA, the CDR3 is TGTGCCAGCAGCCGTCGGCCGGGTAGTGAGCAGTTCTTC. The rearrangement links TRBV6-5 to TRBJ2-1, with unresolved D. Germline lookup yields CDR1 MNHEY and CDR2 SVGAGI. Trimming took 6 bases from V and 9 from J, leaving 15 bases between them. This CDR3 comprises 13 residues.

DNA of the CDR3: TGCAGCGCCCAAGGGGGGGTCCACACAGATACGCAGTATTTT. Translated, it gives CSAQGGVHTDTQYF. The chain has TRBV29-1 and TRBJ2-3; a possible D gene is TRBD2 (7 bases). Germline V gives CDR1 SQVTM, CDR2 ANQGSEA. The CDR3 spans 14 residues. V was trimmed by 7 bases and J by 2 bases, leaving 16 bases between them.

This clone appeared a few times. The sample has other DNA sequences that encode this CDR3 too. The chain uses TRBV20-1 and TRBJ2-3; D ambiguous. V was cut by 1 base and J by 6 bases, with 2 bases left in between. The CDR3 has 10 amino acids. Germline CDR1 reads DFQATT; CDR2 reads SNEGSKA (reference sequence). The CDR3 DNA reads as TGCAGTGCTAGAGGGGATACGCAGTATTTT. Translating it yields CSARGDTQYF.

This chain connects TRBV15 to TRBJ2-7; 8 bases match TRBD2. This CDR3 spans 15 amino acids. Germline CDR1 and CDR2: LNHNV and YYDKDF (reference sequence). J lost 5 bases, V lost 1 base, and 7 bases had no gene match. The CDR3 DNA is TGTGCCACCAGCAGAGTTACAGCGGGAGTAAACGAGCAGTACTTC. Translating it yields CATSRVTAGVNEQYF.

CDR3: CASSLDRGEAFF. The CDR3 bases are TGCGCCAGCAGCTTGGACAGGGGTGAAGCTTTCTTT. V gene TRBV5-1 combines with J gene TRBJ1-1, with 7 bases matching TRBD1. Germline CDR1 is SGHRS and CDR2 is YFSETQ. The CDR3 runs 12 residues. V lost 0 bases to trimming and J lost 7 bases; unmatched junction nucleotides: 0.

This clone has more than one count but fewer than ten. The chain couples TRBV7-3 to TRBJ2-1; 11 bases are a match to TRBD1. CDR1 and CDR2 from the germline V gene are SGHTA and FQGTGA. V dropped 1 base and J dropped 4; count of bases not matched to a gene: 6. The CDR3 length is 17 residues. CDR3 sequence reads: CASSLNPGTGGYNEQFF. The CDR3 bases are TGTGCCAGCAGCTTAAATCCGGGGACAGGGGGTTACAATGAGCAGTTCTTC.

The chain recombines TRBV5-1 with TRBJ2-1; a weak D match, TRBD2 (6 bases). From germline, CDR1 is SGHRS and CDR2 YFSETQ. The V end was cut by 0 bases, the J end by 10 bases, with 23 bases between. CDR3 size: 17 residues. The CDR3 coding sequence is TGCGCCAGCAGCTTGGGACAGACTAGTCTGATTCGGGGAGAGCAGTTCTTC. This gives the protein CASSLGQTSLIRGEQFF.

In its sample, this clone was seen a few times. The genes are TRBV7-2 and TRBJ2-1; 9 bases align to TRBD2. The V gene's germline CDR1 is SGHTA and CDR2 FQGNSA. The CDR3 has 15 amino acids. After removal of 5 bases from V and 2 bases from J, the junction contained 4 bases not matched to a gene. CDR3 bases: TGTGCCAGCAGCCTTAGCGGGAGCCCCTACAATGAGCAGTTCTTC. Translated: CASSLSGSPYNEQFF.

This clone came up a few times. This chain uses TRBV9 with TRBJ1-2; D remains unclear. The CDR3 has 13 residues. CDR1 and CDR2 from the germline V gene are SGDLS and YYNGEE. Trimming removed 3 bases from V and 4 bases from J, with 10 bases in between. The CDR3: CASSGRTPYGYTF. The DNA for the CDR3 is TGTGCCAGCAGCGGTAGAACTCCCTATGGCTACACCTTC.

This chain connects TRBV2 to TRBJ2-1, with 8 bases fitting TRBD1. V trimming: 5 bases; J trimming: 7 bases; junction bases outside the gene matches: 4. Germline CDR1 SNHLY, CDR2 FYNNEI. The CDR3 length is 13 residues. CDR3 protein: CASSPRGQNEQFF. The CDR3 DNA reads TGTGCCAGCAGTCCCAGGGGGCAAAATGAGCAGTTCTTC.

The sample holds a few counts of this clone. The CDR3 DNA sequence: TGTGCCAGCAGCTTCACCGGGACTAGCGGAACTAGCACAGATACGCAGTATTTT. Its protein is CASSFTGTSGTSTDTQYF. The rearrangement links TRBV7-2 to TRBJ2-3; 11 positions match TRBD2. In germline, CDR1 is SGHTA, CDR2 FQGNSA. The junction had 8 bases not matched to a gene; V was cut back by 3 bases and J by 0 bases. The CDR3 sequence is 18 residues long. Full variable domain (missing parts from reference TRBV7-2 and TRBJ2-3): GAGVSQSPSNKVTEKGKDVELRCDPISGHTALYWYRQSLGQGLEFLIYFQGNSAPDKSGLPSDRFSAERTGGSVSTLTIQRTQQEDSAVYLCASSFTGTSGTSTDTQYFGPGTRLTVL.

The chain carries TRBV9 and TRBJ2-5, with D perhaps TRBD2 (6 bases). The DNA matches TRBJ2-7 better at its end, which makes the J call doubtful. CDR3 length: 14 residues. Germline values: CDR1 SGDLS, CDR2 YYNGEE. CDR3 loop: CASSVGGTGYEQYF. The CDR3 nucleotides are TGTGCCAGCAGCGTTGGAGGGACGGGCTACGAGCAGTACTTC.

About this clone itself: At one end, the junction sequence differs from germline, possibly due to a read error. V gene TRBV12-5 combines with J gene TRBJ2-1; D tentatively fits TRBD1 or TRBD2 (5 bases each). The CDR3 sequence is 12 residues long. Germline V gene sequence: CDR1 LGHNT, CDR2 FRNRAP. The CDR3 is CAGGKVDNEQLF. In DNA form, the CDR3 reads TGTGCTGGGGGAAAAGTGGACAATGAGCAGCTCTTC.

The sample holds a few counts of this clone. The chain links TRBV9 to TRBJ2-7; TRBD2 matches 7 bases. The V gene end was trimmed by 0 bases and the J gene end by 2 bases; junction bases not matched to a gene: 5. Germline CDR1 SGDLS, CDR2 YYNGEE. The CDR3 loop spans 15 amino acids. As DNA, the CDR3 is TGTGCCAGCAGCGTAGAGGTTAGCGGGCCCTACGAGCAGTACTTC. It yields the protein CASSVEVSGPYEQYF.

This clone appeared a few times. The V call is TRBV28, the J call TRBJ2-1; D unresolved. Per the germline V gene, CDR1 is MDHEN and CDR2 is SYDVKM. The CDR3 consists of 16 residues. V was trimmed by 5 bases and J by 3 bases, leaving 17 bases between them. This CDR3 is CASSPYTPVGYNEQFF. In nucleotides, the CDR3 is TGTGCCAGCAGTCCATACACACCTGTAGGCTACAATGAGCAGTTCTTC.

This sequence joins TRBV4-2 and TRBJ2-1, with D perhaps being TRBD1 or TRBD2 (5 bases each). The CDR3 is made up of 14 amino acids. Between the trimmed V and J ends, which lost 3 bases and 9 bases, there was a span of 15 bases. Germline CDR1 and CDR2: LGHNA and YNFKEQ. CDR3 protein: CASSQGEPAREQFF. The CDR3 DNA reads TGTGCCAGCAGCCAGGGGGAACCGGCCCGTGAGCAGTTCTTC.

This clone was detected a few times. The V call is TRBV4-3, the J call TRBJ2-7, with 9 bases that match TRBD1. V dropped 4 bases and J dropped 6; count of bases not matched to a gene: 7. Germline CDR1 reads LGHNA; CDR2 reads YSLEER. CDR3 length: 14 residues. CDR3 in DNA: TGCGCCAGCAGCCTTGGACAGGGGCTAGGCGAGCAGTACTTC. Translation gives CASSLGQGLGEQYF.

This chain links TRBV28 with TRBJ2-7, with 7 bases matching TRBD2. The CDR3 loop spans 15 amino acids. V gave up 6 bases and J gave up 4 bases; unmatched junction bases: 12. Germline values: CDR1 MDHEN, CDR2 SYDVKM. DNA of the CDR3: TGTGCCAGCAGCCCCGCTAGCGGAGATCCATACGAGCAGTACTTC. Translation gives CASSPASGDPYEQYF.